The 20 T cell receptor beta chains below all came from one sample that was sequenced in a study of technical replicates of blood from four donors (TCRdb year 2017). The library was obtained by the immunoSEQ multiplex PCR assay. TCRdb carries this immuneACCESS record with in-frame sequences only. Its versions omit some clonotypes, under half of them owing to an unresolved V gene in the studies checked, with the rest unexplained. The sample has about 85,000 clones on record, approximately 94% of them singletons. The leading ten clones occupy 0.35% to 0.4% of the sample. Sample: T cells isolated from PBMCs. These TCRs come from a human donor in good health.

The chain uses TRBV4-1 and TRBJ1-1, with TRBD1 matching 7 bases. After removal of 1 base from V and 3 bases from J, the junction contained 5 bases not matched to a gene. The CDR3 has 15 residues. Germline values: CDR1 MGHRA, CDR2 YSYEKL. In nucleotides, the CDR3 is TGCGCCAGCAGCCAAGGCGACAGGGAAGACACTGAAGCTTTCTTT. The encoded protein is CASSQGDREDTEAFF.

V gene TRBV5-6 combines with J gene TRBJ1-2; D remains ambiguous. Between the trimmed V and J ends, which lost 0 bases and 3 bases, there was a span of 6 bases. Germline CDR1 and CDR2: SGHDT and YYEEEE. The CDR3 length is 13 residues. Here the CDR3 reads CASSLEQDYGYTF. CDR3 DNA sequence: TGTGCCAGCAGCTTGGAGCAGGACTATGGCTACACCTTC.

The rearrangement links TRBV5-6 to TRBJ2-1, with D perhaps TRBD2 (5 bases). CDR3 length: 12 residues. Germline CDR1 and CDR2: SGHDT and YYEEEE. V was pared by 4 bases and J by 9 bases, with 11 bases between. The CDR3 here is CASSLLVIEQFF. The CDR3 DNA reads TGTGCCAGCAGCCTACTAGTGATTGAGCAGTTCTTC.

This sequence joins TRBV30 and TRBJ1-2; D may be TRBD1 (5 bases). CDR3 length equals 13 residues. The V end was cut by 4 bases, the J end by 4 bases, with 13 bases between. CDR1 GTSNPN and CDR2 SVGIG come from the germline V gene (reference sequence). The CDR3 is CAWTGKDLYGYTF. CDR3 nucleotide sequence: TGTGCCTGGACAGGGAAGGATCTCTATGGCTACACCTTC. Full variable domain (outside the CDR3, taken from reference TRBV30 and TRBJ1-2): SQTIHQWPATLVQPVGSPLSLECTVEGTSNPNLYWYRQAAGRGLQLLFYSVGIGQISSEVPQNLSASRPQDRQFILSSKKLLLSDSGFYLCAWTGKDLYGYTFGSGTRLTVV.

J is TRBJ2-3 and V is TRBV9; TRBD1 is a possible D gene (5 bases). This CDR3 comprises 16 residues. Germline assignment: CDR1 SGDLS and CDR2 YYNGEE. Trimming took off 0 bases at V and 4 bases at J, with 15 bases between the two ends. CDR3 amino acids: CASSVGPRQGADTQYF. In nucleotides, the CDR3 is TGTGCCAGCAGCGTAGGCCCCCGGCAGGGTGCAGATACGCAGTATTTT. Based on the CDR3 plus reference TRBV9 and TRBJ2-3, the full variable domain is DSGVTQTPKHLITATGQRVTLRCSPRSGDLSVYWYQQSLDQGLQFLIQYYNGEERAKGNILERFSAQQFPDLHSELNLSSLELGDSALYFCASSVGPRQGADTQYFGPGTRLTVL.

This chain connects TRBV30 to TRBJ2-7; D remains ambiguous. Germline CDR1 reads GTSNPN; CDR2 reads SVGIG (reference sequence). V was clipped by 1 base and J by 6 bases, with 7 bases between them. The CDR3 runs 11 residues. For the CDR3, the DNA is TGTGCCTGGAGTGGGTCGGGCGAGCAGTACTTC. It specifies CAWSGSGEQYF. The complete variable domain, with remaining parts taken from reference TRBV30 and TRBJ2-7, reads SQTIHQWPATLVQPVGSPLSLECTVEGTSNPNLYWYRQAAGRGLQLLFYSVGIGQISSEVPQNLSASRPQDRQFILSSKKLLLSDSGFYLCAWSGSGEQYFGPGTRLTVT.

In this sample, this clone turned up once. It is likely a read error, because the conserved phenylalanine at the end of the CDR3 is missing. It is unclear where the CDR3 begins or ends on the DNA, so no DNA is shown, and the CDR3 is as TCRdb lists it. The chain combines TRBV12-5 with TRBJ1-2; the D call of TRBD1 is as the table states it, not checked on the DNA. 11 amino acids form the CDR3, both terminal residues included. Germline V gives CDR1 LGHNT, CDR2 FRNRAP. CDR3: CASGFNGQVVI.

This chain uses TRBV7-3 with TRBJ2-3; TRBD2 might be the D (6 bases). Trimming took off 1 base at V and 5 bases at J, with 16 bases between the two ends. Per germline, CDR1 SGHTA and CDR2 FQGTGA. The CDR3 spans 16 residues. CDR3 bases: TGTGCCAGCAGCTTAAGCGGCCCGGGGGTGCAAGATACGCAGTATTTT. Its protein product is CASSLSGPGVQDTQYF.

The chain has TRBV14 and TRBJ2-3; D is possibly TRBD1 (6 bases). This CDR3 region has 17 residues. CDR1 SGHDN and CDR2 FVKESK come from the germline V gene. V gave up 0 bases and J gave up 2 bases, with 15 bases separating them. The DNA of the CDR3 is TGTGCCAGCAGCCAAGATTCCAACAGGGTCTTCACAGATACGCAGTATTTT. It yields the protein CASSQDSNRVFTDTQYF.

The rearrangement joins TRBV9 to TRBJ2-3; a possible D gene is TRBD1 (5 bases). The CDR3 is made up of 11 amino acids. The germline V and J ends were trimmed by 0 bases and 10 bases, with 6 bases remaining between them. The germline gives CDR1 SGDLS, CDR2 YYNGEE. The CDR3 spells CASSVGGAQYF. The CDR3, as DNA: TGTGCCAGCAGCGTAGGGGGCGCGCAGTATTTT.

This rearrangement joins TRBV7-9 to TRBJ2-5, with D perhaps matching TRBD1 (6 bases). V was shortened by 1 base and J by 2 bases, with 17 bases between the two germline ends. CDR3 length equals 17 residues. Germline-derived CDR1 and CDR2 are SEHNR and FQNEAQ (reference sequence). The CDR3 sequence is CASSLGREDSRQETQYF. CDR3 nucleotides: TGTGCCAGCAGCTTAGGTCGAGAGGACAGTAGGCAAGAGACCCAGTACTTC. Full variable domain (missing parts from reference TRBV7-9 and TRBJ2-5): DTGVSQNPRHKITKRGQNVTFRCDPISEHNRLYWYRQTLGQGPEFLTYFQNEAQLEKSRLLSDRFSAERPKGSFSTLEIQRTEQGDSAMYLCASSLGREDSRQETQYFGPGTRLLVL.

The chain combines TRBV6-1 with TRBJ2-7; 7 bases agree with TRBD1. The germline gives CDR1 MNHNS, CDR2 SASEGT. This CDR3 spans 12 amino acids. V lost 8 bases to trimming and J lost 5 bases; unmatched junction nucleotides: 6. CDR3 bases: TGTGCCAGCCGGGACAGATCGGACGAGCAGTACTTC. As protein: CASRDRSDEQYF.

This chain links TRBV6-1 with TRBJ1-5; maybe TRBD1 (6 bases). V dropped 7 bases and J dropped 7 bases, with 17 bases sitting between them. Germline loops: CDR1 MNHNS, CDR2 SASEGT. The length of the CDR3 is 14 residues. CDR3 sequence reads: CASMREGVDQPQHF. The DNA for the CDR3 is TGTGCCAGCATGAGGGAGGGGGTGGACCAGCCCCAGCATTTT.

The chain employs TRBV2 and TRBJ1-2; 8 bases align to TRBD1. The CDR3 is 15 amino acids. Germline V gene lookup returns CDR1 SNHLY and CDR2 FYNNEI. Trimming cost V 1 base and J 4 bases; bases outside gene matches: 5. The CDR3 loop reads CASSEEGTGIYGYTF. In nucleotides, the CDR3 is TGTGCCAGCAGTGAAGAAGGGACAGGCATCTATGGCTACACCTTC.

This chain links TRBV18 with TRBJ2-5, with a weak D call TRBD1 (5 bases). Deletions cut 1 base from V and 1 base from J, with 7 bases between. The CDR3 runs to 14 residues. Per the germline V gene, CDR1 is KGHSH and CDR2 is LQKENI. Here the CDR3 DNA reads TGTGCCAGCTCACCACAGACAGCCCAAGAGACCCAGTACTTC. Amino acid sequence: CASSPQTAQETQYF.

CDR3 sequence (DNA): TGCGCCAGCAGGCTAGCGGGAGGGTCCTACAATGAGCAGTTCTTC. Residues: CASRLAGGSYNEQFF. V gene TRBV5-1 combines with J gene TRBJ2-1; 12 bases agree with TRBD2. Germline V gene sequence: CDR1 SGHRS, CDR2 YFSETQ. The V and J ends lost 5 bases and 1 base, in that order; junction bases with no gene match: 1. The CDR3 has 15 amino acids.

The chain recombines TRBV28 with TRBJ1-3; D remains unclear. Germline-derived CDR1 and CDR2 are MDHEN and SYDVKM. This CDR3 is 14 amino acids long. V gave up 3 bases and J gave up 0 bases, with 6 bases separating them. CDR3 bases: TGTGCCAGCAGTTTCGGTGACTCTGGAAACACCATATATTTT. This translates into CASSFGDSGNTIYF.

In this sample, this clone turned up once. The V and J genes are TRBV19 and TRBJ2-7; TRBD2 agrees at 8 bases. This CDR3 contains 15 residues. V lost 1 base and J lost 7; bases outside the gene matches: 9. CDR1 is LNHDA and CDR2 is SQIVND in the germline V gene (reference sequence). As DNA, the CDR3 is TGTGCCAGTAGTATAGGACTAGCGAGCGTTGTGGAGCAGTACTTC. Translated: CASSIGLASVVEQYF.

The chain combines TRBV4-1 with TRBJ1-2, with D possibly being TRBD1 (6 bases). Germline values: CDR1 MGHRA, CDR2 YSYEKL. V dropped 0 bases and J dropped 5 bases, with 13 bases sitting between them. The CDR3 extends over 15 amino acids. CDR3 residues: CASSQERGGGYGYTF. The CDR3 region has the DNA TGCGCCAGCAGCCAAGAAAGGGGGGGCGGATATGGCTACACCTTC.

In its sample, this clone was seen once. The chain is built from TRBV6-4 and TRBJ2-2; 13 bases fit TRBD2. CDR1 is MRHNA and CDR2 is SNTAGT in the germline V gene. Germline trimming cut 8 bases from V and 4 bases from J; bases unmatched to any gene: 7. CDR3 size: 16 residues. The CDR3 DNA sequence: TGTGCCAGCGGAAAGGGACTAGCGGGAACCACCGGGGAGCTGTTTTTT. Translation gives CASGKGLAGTTGELFF.